The clone carrying this TCR beta chain was picked up a small number of times. The CDR3 contains 16 residues. Between the trimmed V and J ends, which lost 3 bases and 3 bases, there was a span of 15 bases. The V gene's germline CDR1 is KGHSH and CDR2 LQKENI. The data are from a study of blood T cell repertoires in COVID-19. Study-wide context: Samples taken during acute and convalescent COVID-19 were collected in the United States, Italy and Spain. T cells, B-cell-depleted T cells, or PBMCs supplied cDNA or gDNA.

Original analysis: Counts of nucleated cells, estimated from reference gene primer amplification, were obtained. The table came from immunoSEQ multiplex PCR; TCRdb's copy has only in-frame clones and leaves some out. That table gives V, J and clone size, and the DNA gave D and trimming. There are some 350,000 clones in the sample; about 90% occur only once, and 5% to 8.5% lies in the top ten. The receptor comes from a man aged 18 to 35 with active or convalescent COVID-19. Sequenced input: peripheral blood. The chain carries TRBV18 and TRBJ1-5; D not certain. This CDR3 reads CASSPNRGTDNQPQHF. Here the CDR3 DNA reads TGTGCCAGCTCACCTAACCGGGGAACCGACAATCAGCCCCAGCATTTT.